This TCR beta chain derives from a study of blood T cell repertoires in COVID-19. At the level of the study: PBMCs, B-cell-depleted T cells, or T cells were the source of the cDNA or gDNA that made up the material.

In germline, CDR1 is SEHNR, CDR2 FQNEAQ (reference sequence). This CDR3 has 13 residues. V lost 2 bases, J lost 3 bases, and 7 bases lay in between. How the authors handled the data: Reference gene primer amplification in the assay estimated nucleated cell counts. The assay was immunoSEQ multiplex PCR, and TCRdb's table has in-frame clones only and misses some. V, J and clone size were drawn from that table, and D and trimming were deduced from the DNA. The table includes roughly 150,000 clones, around four fifths detected once. The study assigned cohorts using participant-reported clinical history. This sequence was found in a woman in her 40s who had recovered from COVID-19. The source material was PBMCs or T cells enriched from blood (not recorded which). The V and J genes are TRBV7-9 and TRBJ1-1; maybe TRBD1 (5 bases). Here the CDR3 reads CASSLRGDTEAFF. CDR3 coding DNA: TGTGCCAGCAGCTTACGGGGGGACACTGAAGCTTTCTTT.